A selection of T cell receptor beta chains follows, all from one sample in a study of memory CD4+ T cells and cytomegalovirus serostatus. Profiling relied on immunoSEQ multiplex PCR, and the TCRdb table lists in-frame clones only, not all of them. The sample has 25,000 to 30,000 clones, 60% to 80% seen once. The sample was memory CD4+ T cells from blood. These receptor sequences come from an adult in good health and CMV-seronegative. Both conserved end residues are part of each CDR3. Fields, in order: D gene, J gene, V gene, CDR3 protein, CDR3 DNA. The D gene is left open where the match is weak.

>.|TRBJ2-1|TRBV7-8
CASSLVFGGFGNEQFF
TGTGCCAGCAGCTTAGTATTTGGGGGGTTCGGCAATGAGCAGTTCTTC
>.|TRBJ1-2|TRBV5-6
CASSLDWQSYGYTF
TGTGCCAGCAGCTTGGATTGGCAGTCTTATGGCTACACCTTC
>TRBD1|TRBJ1-1|TRBV5-6
CASSLIPGQASTEAFF
TGTGCCAGCAGCTTAATACCCGGACAGGCGAGCACTGAAGCTTTCTTT
>.|TRBJ1-5|TRBV6-1
CASSSMISNQPQHF
TGTGCCAGCAGTTCGATGATCAGCAATCAGCCCCAGCATTTT
>.|TRBJ2-5|TRBV4-3
CASSQDPLLGGGTQYF
TGCGCCAGCAGCCAAGACCCCCTCCTAGGGGGGGGGACCCAGTACTTC
>.|TRBJ2-5|TRBV7-8
CASSLMAETQYF
TGTGCCAGCAGCTTAATGGCGGAGACCCAGTACTTC
>TRBD1|TRBJ1-2|TRBV28
CASRSDRGYGYTF
TGTGCCAGCAGGTCCGACAGGGGATATGGCTACACCTTC
>TRBD2|TRBJ2-5|TRBV4-2
CASSQELAGGHQETQYF
TGTGCCAGCAGCCAAGAGCTAGCGGGAGGCCATCAAGAGACCCAGTACTTC
>.|TRBJ2-5|TRBV2
CASVRGQETQYF
TGTGCCAGCGTGCGGGGACAGGAGACCCAGTACTTC
>.|TRBJ2-7|TRBV29-1
CSIKLDSYEQYF
TGCAGCATAAAACTAGACTCCTACGAGCAGTACTTC